Each of the 24 T cell receptor beta chains below was sequenced from the same sample in a study of T cell responses to AZD1222 COVID-19 vaccine. The protocol was immunoSEQ multiplex PCR, while the TCRdb copy is restricted to in-frame clones and leaves out a portion. The table includes 90,000 to 150,000 clones, roughly 84% detected once. The source material was peripheral blood, sampled on day 0 of AZD1222 vaccination. The receptors shown here come from an adult in good health.

This clone turned up a few times. This chain links TRBV2 with TRBJ1-5; D is perhaps TRBD1 (5 bases). From germline, CDR1 is SNHLY and CDR2 FYNNEI. Trimming left V 6 bases short and J 3 bases short, with 12 bases between. CDR3 length equals 14 residues. CDR3 region: CASSIDRNNQPQHF. The DNA of the CDR3 is TGTGCCAGCAGCATCGACAGAAACAATCAGCCCCAGCATTTT.

This clone showed up just once. V and J are TRBV6-5 and TRBJ1-2; D is uncertain. This CDR3 contains 14 residues. Trimming cost V 2 bases and J 3 bases, with 10 bases left between them. The V gene's germline CDR1 is MNHEY and CDR2 SVGAGI. The CDR3 reads CASSYHPSDYGYTF. Written as DNA, the CDR3 is TGTGCCAGCAGTTACCATCCCAGTGACTATGGCTACACCTTC.

This chain links TRBV6-5 with TRBJ1-1; no reliable D call. This CDR3 has 15 residues. CDR1 and CDR2 from the germline V gene are MNHEY and SVGAGI. V lost 2 bases and J 4 bases, leaving 14 bases between the germline ends. In DNA form, the CDR3 reads TGTGCCAGCAGTTACAAGTGGGAGACGAGCACTGAAGCTTTCTTT. As protein: CASSYKWETSTEAFF.

J is TRBJ2-1 and V is TRBV5-1; no clear D. Deletions cut 4 bases from V and 10 bases from J, with 12 bases between. Germline assignment: CDR1 SGHRS and CDR2 YFSETQ. CDR3 size: 12 residues. CDR3 sequence: CASSPDTSEQFF. CDR3 in DNA: TGCGCCAGCAGCCCCGATACCAGCGAGCAGTTCTTC. Full variable domain (remainder filled in from reference TRBV5-1 and TRBJ2-1): KAGVTQTPRYLIKTRGQQVTLSCSPISGHRSVSWYQQTPGQGLQFLFEYFSETQRNKGNFPGRFSGRQFSNSRSEMNVSTLELGDSALYLCASSPDTSEQFFGPGTRLTVL.

The rearrangement uses TRBV11-2 and TRBJ1-6; 9 nucleotides line up with TRBD1. Germline values: CDR1 SGHAT, CDR2 FQNNGV. This CDR3 is 15 amino acids long. Unmatched junction bases numbered 2, after V lost 1 base and J lost 7 bases. In DNA form, the CDR3 reads TGTGCCAGCAGCTTAGGGGACAGGGACAATTCACCCCTCCACTTT. It yields the protein CASSLGDRDNSPLHF.

As DNA, the CDR3 is TGTGCTAGTGGTTTGGTTCCCAGGAGCAACGAGCAGTACTTC. It codes for CASGLVPRSNEQYF. J is TRBJ2-7 and V is TRBV12-5; D gene unclear. This CDR3 contains 14 residues. Germline lookup yields CDR1 LGHNT and CDR2 FRNRAP. V was cut by 0 bases and J by 5 bases, with 11 bases left in between.

The chain uses TRBV5-1 and TRBJ2-7; D might be TRBD1 (5 bases). The CDR3 is 13 amino acids. The V end was cut by 3 bases, the J end by 6 bases, with 13 bases between. Germline V gene data show CDR1 as SGHRS and CDR2 as YFSETQ. CDR3 DNA: TGCGCCAGCAGCTCCAATACAGGTCGCGAGCAGTACTTC. It encodes CASSSNTGREQYF.

The chain employs TRBV1 and TRBJ2-1; TRBD1 is taken as the D call from the table, unchecked against the DNA. TRBV1 is flagged as a pseudogene. The CDR3 consists of 14 residues. CDR3 DNA sequence: TGCACCAGCAGCCCCCCGGACAGGGGGAAAGGGCAGTTCTTC. It codes for CTSSPPDRGKGQFF.

This chain connects TRBV5-5 to TRBJ1-3, with D uncertain. Germline V lookup: CDR1 SGHKS, CDR2 YYEKEE (reference sequence). The V and J ends lost 4 bases and 4 bases respectively, with 15 bases between them. There are 15 residues in the CDR3. CDR3 nucleotides: TGTGCCAGCAGCCCTCTTGAGGGAACCGGAAACACCATATATTTT. Its translation is CASSPLEGTGNTIYF.

The chain recombines TRBV7-2 with TRBJ1-4; TRBD1 is a possible D gene (6 bases). V was clipped by 2 bases and J by 8 bases, with 15 bases between them. The CDR3 consists of 15 residues. Germline loops: CDR1 SGHTA, CDR2 FQGNSA. The DNA for the CDR3 is TGTGCCAGCAGCTTATCAAGGGGGAAGGGGGAAAAACTGTTTTTT. Encoded protein: CASSLSRGKGEKLFF.

This clone has just a few counts. V and J are TRBV6-5 and TRBJ1-6, with D possibly TRBD1 on 5 matching bases. The CDR3 sequence is 15 residues long. The germline V and J ends were trimmed by 0 bases and 7 bases, with 10 bases remaining between them. Germline V gives CDR1 MNHEY, CDR2 SVGAGI. CDR3 loop: CASSYSSRVNSPLHF. CDR3 DNA sequence: TGTGCCAGCAGTTACTCGTCCAGGGTGAATTCACCCCTCCACTTT.

The rearrangement joins TRBV5-1 to TRBJ2-3; D gene unclear. Germline CDR1 and CDR2: SGHRS and YFSETQ. V lost 5 bases and J lost 9, with 10 bases in between. The CDR3 has 11 amino acids. CDR3 nucleotides: TGCGCCAGCAGTTCGGAGAAGACGCAGTATTTT. This codes for CASSSEKTQYF.

Concerning this clone itself: This sample also contains other DNA sequences that code for the same CDR3. This chain links TRBV7-8 with TRBJ2-7; TRBD1 aligns across 8 bases. The V segment lost 4 bases and the J segment 7 bases; nucleotides outside the gene matches: 3. CDR1 SGHVS and CDR2 FQNEAQ come from the germline V gene. This CDR3 region has 12 residues. The CDR3 region is CASSWTGFEQYF. DNA of the CDR3: TGTGCCAGCAGCTGGACAGGGTTTGAGCAGTACTTC.

The chain recombines TRBV19 with TRBJ1-6; no clear D gene. Trimming cost V 3 bases and J 0 bases, with 15 bases left between them. The length of the CDR3 is 18 residues. The germline gives CDR1 LNHDA, CDR2 SQIVND (reference sequence). The CDR3 region is CASSMDSPSSSYNSPLHF. DNA for the CDR3: TGTGCCAGTAGTATGGATAGTCCCTCGAGCTCCTATAATTCACCCCTCCACTTT.

V gene TRBV5-6 combines with J gene TRBJ2-1, with D unclear. Trimming removed 3 bases from V and 0 bases from J, with 7 bases in between. Germline assignment: CDR1 SGHDT and CDR2 YYEEEE. The CDR3 runs 14 residues. The CDR3 DNA reads TGTGCCAGCAGCTCGTTGGCCTCCTACAATGAGCAGTTCTTC. Residues: CASSSLASYNEQFF.

V and J are TRBV6-4 and TRBJ1-2; the D gene is possibly TRBD1 (5 bases). The V end was cut by 0 bases, the J end by 8 bases, with 22 bases between. The CDR3 extends over 17 amino acids. Germline loops: CDR1 MRHNA, CDR2 SNTAGT. DNA for the CDR3: TGTGCCAGCAGTGACTCTCTAACTAATCCCCACAGGAAGGGCTACACCTTC. Translated, it gives CASSDSLTNPHRKGYTF.

The table lists this clone with a few counts. The chain carries TRBV4-1 and TRBJ1-1; 7 bases line up with TRBD1. Germline V gene data show CDR1 as MGHRA and CDR2 as YSYEKL. The V segment lost 1 base and the J segment 2 bases; nucleotides outside the gene matches: 1. CDR3 length: 14 residues. The CDR3 spells CASSQGDSNTEAFF. CDR3 DNA sequence: TGCGCCAGCAGCCAAGGGGACAGCAACACTGAAGCTTTCTTT.

As DNA, the CDR3 is TGTGCCAGCAGCTTAGCCGGGACAAGGGACAATGAGCAGTTCTTC. As protein: CASSLAGTRDNEQFF. The chain uses TRBV7-9 and TRBJ2-1, with D possibly TRBD1 on 6 matching bases. The V gene's germline CDR1 is SEHNR and CDR2 FQNEAQ (reference sequence). Deletions cut 0 bases from V and 5 bases from J, with 11 bases between. The CDR3 consists of 15 residues.

The chain employs TRBV3-1 (or the pseudogene TRBV3-2) and TRBJ2-5; the D is unclear. V shed 0 bases and J shed 5 bases, with 13 bases lying between them. The CDR3 length is 15 residues. CDR1 LGHDT and CDR2 YNNKEL come from the germline V gene (reference sequence). CDR3 amino acids: CASSQDLAYPETQYF. The CDR3 DNA is TGTGCCAGCAGCCAAGATTTGGCCTACCCGGAGACCCAGTACTTC.

The chain links TRBV7-2 to TRBJ1-1; the D gene is possibly TRBD1 (6 bases). This CDR3 is built from 15 residues. V lost 4 bases to trimming and J lost 6 bases, with 18 bases between them. The germline gives CDR1 SGHTA, CDR2 FQGNSA. The CDR3 spells CASSYRVPLKAEAFF. In DNA form, the CDR3 reads TGTGCCAGCAGCTACAGGGTACCTCTTAAGGCTGAAGCTTTCTTT.

This rearrangement joins TRBV30 to TRBJ2-2; D gene uncertain. Germline assignment: CDR1 GTSNPN and CDR2 SVGIG (reference sequence). The CDR3 has 13 residues. The ends were cut back, 0 bases at V and 7 bases at J, with 9 bases in the middle. CDR3 bases: TGTGCCTGGAGTGTAATAGTTTACGGGGAGCTGTTTTTT. Translating it yields CAWSVIVYGELFF.

This chain joins TRBV19 and TRBJ2-2, with D possibly TRBD1 on 5 matching bases. Looked up from germline, CDR1 is LNHDA and CDR2 is SQIVND (reference sequence). V was cut by 3 bases and J by 6 bases, with 14 bases left in between. CDR3 length: 15 residues. Written as DNA, the CDR3 is TGTGCCAGTAGTATGGGCAGGGCAACGGCCGGGGAGCTGTTTTTT. It codes for CASSMGRATAGELFF.

This chain uses TRBV29-1 with TRBJ1-1; D is ambiguous. There are 12 residues in the CDR3. Germline V gives CDR1 SQVTM, CDR2 ANQGSEA. Trimming removed 4 bases at V and 1 base at J, with 7 bases between. The DNA of the CDR3 is TGCAGCGTTGTTCCCGGGAACACTGAAGCTTTCTTT. Protein sequence: CSVVPGNTEAFF. The full variable domain, with the rest looked up from reference TRBV29-1 and TRBJ1-1, is SAVISQKPSRDICQRGTSLTIQCQVDSQVTMMFWYRQQPGQSLTLIATANQGSEATYESGFVIDKFPISRPNLTFSTLTVSNMSPEDSSIYLCSVVPGNTEAFFGQGTRLTVV.

The rearrangement uses TRBV6-5 and TRBJ2-2; no clear D. Germline loops: CDR1 MNHEY, CDR2 SVGAGI. The CDR3 is made up of 16 amino acids. Trimming stripped 0 bases from V and 0 bases from J, with 8 bases between. As DNA, the CDR3 is TGTGCCAGCAGTTACTCCCCATACGCGAACACCGGGGAGCTGTTTTTT. It yields the protein CASSYSPYANTGELFF.